Sequencing of this TCR beta chain was carried out in a study of patients and donors after allogeneic stem cell transplantation. TCRdb fed the RT-PCR reads into MiXCR, producing one record per CDR3 protein. The table shows 920,000 or so distinct CDR3 sequences, with approximately 19% occurring only once. The CDR3 is 15 amino acids. V shed 6 bases, J shed 0 bases, and the junction held 9 bases outside the gene matches. CDR1 is DFQATT, CDR2 SNEGSKA, per germline (reference sequence). The material sequenced was blood, either unsorted or a sorted T cell fraction (not recorded which). This TCR derives from a human donor who was either an allogeneic HSCT recipient or a stem cell or donor lymphocyte infusion donor (not recorded which). It is not recorded whose cells these are; they may come from a transplant donor. V is TRBV20-1 and J is TRBJ2-7, with 9 bases lining up with TRBD2. The CDR3 DNA is TGCAGTGCCTCGGTTCTAGCGGGGATCTCCTACGAGCAGTACTTC. Its translation: CSASVLAGISYEQYF.